The present entry profiles one TCR beta chain with its context. This sample was taken from a study of blood T cell repertoires in COVID-19. About the study: Acute-phase and convalescent COVID-19 samples originated in the United States, Italy and Spain. The cDNA or gDNA used as material had been derived from T cells, B-cell-depleted T cells, or PBMCs.

Per the germline V gene, CDR1 is SQVTM and CDR2 is ANQGSEA. J lost 5 bases, V lost 6 bases, and 10 bases had no gene match. CDR3 length equals 14 residues. Per the authors' pipeline: Researchers report that nucleated cell counts were estimated from reference gene primer amplification. The table came from immunoSEQ multiplex PCR; TCRdb's copy has only in-frame clones and leaves some out. The D gene and trimming were derived from the DNA, and the V and J assignments and clone size from that table. The top ten hold about 7% of the sample, which has around 190,000 clones, about 80% seen once. This clonotype was obtained from a human donor in a cohort sampled during active COVID-19. Sample: peripheral blood. The rearrangement joins TRBV29-1 to TRBJ1-1; 9 nucleotides line up with TRBD1. CDR3 sequence reads: CSVQPTGGGTEAFF. The CDR3 DNA reads as TGCAGCGTGCAACCGACAGGGGGAGGGACTGAAGCTTTCTTT.